This is a list of T cell receptor beta chains from one sample in a study of cytomegalovirus exposure and HLA in healthy donors. TCRdb's copy holds only in-frame clones and misses some; the assay was immunoSEQ multiplex PCR. Here the sample spans 150,000 to 200,000 clones, 60% to 80% being singletons. Sequences were obtained from PBMCs. All receptors come from a man aged 18-30 years in good health and CMV-seropositive. Both conserved end residues are part of each CDR3. A D gene is named only where the DNA matches it firmly. Expanded clones get a size class; other rows say once, few or many, or leave the size out.

J: TRBJ2-5; length: 14; size: .; D: .; V: TRBV6-1; DNA: TGTGCCAGCAGTGATTTAGGGAGCCAGGAGACCCAGTACTTC; CDR3: CASSDLGSQETQYF
J: TRBJ2-5; length: 14; size: .; D: TRBD1; V: TRBV2; DNA: TGTGCCAGCAGGACGACAGGGTACCAAGAGACCCAGTACTTC; CDR3: CASRTTGYQETQYF
J: TRBJ2-1; length: 14; size: .; D: .; V: TRBV10-3; DNA: TGTGCCATCAGTGAGTCGGGGGGGCCAAATGAGCAGTTCTTC; CDR3: CAISESGGPNEQFF
J: TRBJ2-7; length: 11; size: .; D: .; V: TRBV6-6; DNA: TGTGCCAGCAGTTACGGGCGCGAGCAGTACTTC; CDR3: CASSYGREQYF
J: TRBJ2-5; length: 18; size: .; D: .; V: TRBV28; DNA: TGTGCCAGCAGCGGCCCTCATATTAGGACTGGGGAACAAGAGACCCAGTACTTC; CDR3: CASSGPHIRTGEQETQYF
J: TRBJ1-2; length: 15; size: .; D: .; V: TRBV28; DNA: TGTGCCAGCAGTTTGGACCCGACTAGTCGAAATGGCTACACCTTC; CDR3: CASSLDPTSRNGYTF
J: TRBJ2-1; length: 13; size: .; D: TRBD2; V: TRBV29-1; DNA: TGCAGTGCCAGGCGGGGGGATTACAATGAGCAGTTCTTC; CDR3: CSARRGDYNEQFF
J: TRBJ2-2; length: 19; size: .; D: TRBD2; V: TRBV7-9; DNA: TGTGCCAGCAGCTATGGACTAGCGGGGGTGGGGGCGAACACCGGGGAGCTGTTTTTT; CDR3: CASSYGLAGVGANTGELFF
J: TRBJ1-3; length: 15; size: .; D: .; V: TRBV6-1; DNA: TGTGCCAGCGTCGCAGGTTCGAGCTCTGGAAACACCATATATTTT; CDR3: CASVAGSSSGNTIYF
J: TRBJ2-2; length: 17; size: .; D: TRBD1; V: TRBV7-3; DNA: TGTGCCAGCAGCTCTGATCCCCCGACAGGGAGAACCGGGGAGCTGTTTTTT; CDR3: CASSSDPPTGRTGELFF
J: TRBJ1-6; length: 14; size: .; D: .; V: TRBV5-1; DNA: TGCGCCAGCAGCTTCGCCGGGGGTGGGACACCCCTCCACTTT; CDR3: CASSFAGGGTPLHF
J: TRBJ2-5; length: 14; size: .; D: TRBD1; V: TRBV11-2; DNA: TGTGCCAGCAGCCGGGGAACAGGGGGGGAGACCCAGTACTTC; CDR3: CASSRGTGGETQYF
J: TRBJ2-7; length: 15; size: once; D: .; V: TRBV19; DNA: TGTGCCAGTAGGACAATAGACAGCCTGACCTACGAGCAGTACTTC; CDR3: CASRTIDSLTYEQYF
J: TRBJ2-4; length: 16; size: once; D: TRBD1; V: TRBV30; DNA: TGTGCCTGGAGTGTACCCCGGACAGGGGGCGGCTACATTCAGTACTTC; CDR3: CAWSVPRTGGGYIQYF
J: TRBJ1-2; length: 16; size: .; D: .; V: TRBV5-1; DNA: TGCGCCAGCAGCTTGGGTGGAGCCCTCGGGGGCTATGGCTACACCTTC; CDR3: CASSLGGALGGYGYTF
J: TRBJ1-5; length: 17; size: .; D: .; V: TRBV28; DNA: TGTGCCAGCAGTTTATTTTGGCAGGGGATATTCAATCAGCCCCAGCATTTT; CDR3: CASSLFWQGIFNQPQHF
J: TRBJ2-2; length: 15; size: .; D: .; V: TRBV27; DNA: TGTGCCAGCAGTCCGATTTTGCGGGACACCGGGGAGCTGTTTTTT; CDR3: CASSPILRDTGELFF